Each of the 20 T cell receptor beta chains below was sequenced from the same sample in a study of radiotherapy plus CTLA-4 blockade in lung cancer. Profiled with immunoSEQ multiplex PCR; TCRdb holds only in-frame clones, not every one. The data show some 49,000 clones, approximately 81% seen once. The input for sequencing was peripheral blood, taken from a patient treated with radiotherapy plus ipilimumab. These receptors were taken from a human donor with non-small cell lung cancer whose response to radiotherapy plus ipilimumab could not be evaluated.

Regarding this clone: One end of the junction varies from germline; a read error may be responsible. The chain joins TRBV19 to TRBJ2-1; the D gene is possibly TRBD2 (6 bases). The germline gives CDR1 LNHDA, CDR2 SQIVND (reference sequence). The CDR3 is made up of 14 amino acids. The CDR3 bases are TGTGCCAGTACTGAAGCGGGCCTTTACAATGAGCAGCTCTTC. Translated: CASTEAGLYNEQLF.

Note on this clone: The sample holds other DNA sequences that translate to the same CDR3. The chain carries TRBV7-9 and TRBJ1-1; D not resolved. The CDR3 spans 15 residues. Per the germline V gene, CDR1 is SEHNR and CDR2 is FQNEAQ (reference sequence). Trimming stripped 1 base from V and 1 base from J, with 10 bases between. The CDR3 coding sequence is TGTGCCAGCAGCTTAGATGGCGGGCCGAACACTGAAGCTTTCTTT. Residues: CASSLDGGPNTEAFF.

CDR3 in amino acids: CAISGTGEGEKLFF. The DNA for the CDR3 is TGTGCCATCAGTGGTACAGGGGAAGGAGAAAAACTGTTTTTT. The J gene is TRBJ1-4, the V gene TRBV10-3; TRBD1 matches 7 bases. After removal of 4 bases from V and 8 bases from J, the junction contained 7 bases not matched to a gene. The CDR3 contains 14 residues. Looked up from germline, CDR1 is ENHRY and CDR2 is SYGVKD.

This sequence joins TRBV7-2 and TRBJ1-1, with 11 bases matching TRBD1. The CDR3 sequence is 17 residues long. CDR1 and CDR2 from the germline V gene are SGHTA and FQGNSA. V shed 4 bases, J shed 0 bases, and the junction held 7 bases outside the gene matches. The CDR3 nucleotides read TGTGCCAGCAGCTCCCCGGGACAGGGGGTAATGAACACTGAAGCTTTCTTT. Translating gives CASSSPGQGVMNTEAFF. Based on the CDR3 plus reference TRBV7-2 and TRBJ1-1, the full variable domain is GAGVSQSPSNKVTEKGKDVELRCDPISGHTALYWYRQSLGQGLEFLIYFQGNSAPDKSGLPSDRFSAERTGGSVSTLTIQRTQQEDSAVYLCASSSPGQGVMNTEAFFGQGTRLTVV.

V is TRBV6-1 and J is TRBJ1-2, with TRBD1 identical over 7 bases. The V gene's germline CDR1 is MNHNS and CDR2 SASEGT. The CDR3 has 15 amino acids. Germline trimming cut 6 bases from V and 0 bases from J; bases unmatched to any gene: 7. CDR3 loop: CASRARDRTNYGYTF. The CDR3, as DNA: TGTGCCAGCAGGGCCCGGGACAGAACTAACTATGGCTACACCTTC.

This clone was found a few times. V usage is TRBV6-5 and J usage is TRBJ2-6, with 8 bases fitting TRBD1. Per the germline V gene, CDR1 is MNHEY and CDR2 is SVGAGI. After removal of 6 bases from V and 3 bases from J, the junction contained 4 bases not matched to a gene. The CDR3 has 15 amino acids. This chain's CDR3 is CASRRTGNGANVLTF. The CDR3 region has the DNA TGTGCCAGCAGGCGGACAGGGAATGGGGCCAACGTCCTGACTTTC.

The gene calls are TRBV27 and TRBJ1-5; no definite D call. CDR1 is MNHEY and CDR2 is SMNVEV in the germline V gene (reference sequence). Deletions cut 3 bases from V and 7 bases from J, with 10 bases between. CDR3 size: 13 residues. The CDR3 region has the DNA TGTGCCAGCAGTTTGATGCGGGAACAGCCCCAGCATTTT. This gives the protein CASSLMREQPQHF.

The chain employs TRBV7-9 and TRBJ2-4; maybe TRBD1 (6 bases). The CDR3 is made up of 14 amino acids. Germline V lookup: CDR1 SEHNR, CDR2 FQNEAQ (reference sequence). The V and J ends lost 5 bases and 8 bases respectively, with 16 bases between them. The CDR3 here is CASSNPGSGDIQYF. CDR3 DNA sequence: TGTGCCAGCAGCAACCCGGGGTCAGGGGACATTCAGTACTTC.

A few counts support this clone. V gene TRBV30 combines with J gene TRBJ2-3; TRBD1 agrees at 8 bases. Germline CDR1 reads GTSNPN; CDR2 reads SVGIG (reference sequence). The CDR3 extends over 14 amino acids. V lost 4 bases to trimming and J lost 2 bases; unmatched junction nucleotides: 5. CDR3 DNA sequence: TGTGCCTGGAACAACAGGGGGGACACAGATACGCAGTATTTT. It translates to CAWNNRGDTDTQYF.

The chain carries TRBV5-5 and TRBJ2-3, with 9 bases that match TRBD1. Trimming removed 3 bases from V and 5 bases from J; junction bases left unmatched: 13. Germline V gene lookup returns CDR1 SGHKS and CDR2 YYEKEE (reference sequence). The CDR3 extends over 17 amino acids. CDR3 sequence reads: CASSSTGTGSLGDTQYF. The CDR3 DNA reads as TGTGCCAGCAGCTCTACCGGGACAGGGAGTCTCGGAGATACGCAGTATTTT.

This clone was seen a single time. The chain combines TRBV7-9 with TRBJ2-6; 8 nucleotides align to TRBD1. V lost 4 bases to trimming and J lost 4 bases; unmatched junction nucleotides: 9. CDR3 length: 17 amino acids. Germline values: CDR1 SEHNR, CDR2 FQNEAQ (reference sequence). CDR3 DNA sequence: TGTGCCAGCAGCTCTGGGACAGGCCGCGGCGGGGCCAACGTCCTGACTTTC. Residues: CASSSGTGRGGANVLTF.

The chain carries TRBV29-1 and TRBJ2-1; D remains unclear. The CDR3 consists of 13 residues. Germline assignment: CDR1 SQVTM and CDR2 ANQGSEA. V shed 0 bases and J shed 12 bases, with 15 bases lying between them. Written as DNA, the CDR3 is TGCAGCGTTGAAGATGAGACCCGACGGGTGCAGTTCTTC. Residues: CSVEDETRRVQFF.

The chain employs TRBV28 and TRBJ2-5; D is perhaps TRBD2 (6 bases). Germline V gene sequence: CDR1 MDHEN, CDR2 SYDVKM. CDR3 length: 17 residues. The germline V and J ends were trimmed by 7 bases and 4 bases, with 25 bases remaining between them. The CDR3 DNA reads TGTGCCAGCACCTCCTTGGAGGGAAGGACTTTAGCAGAGACCCAGTACTTC. Translation gives CASTSLEGRTLAETQYF.

This clone was seen a few times. The chain links TRBV2 to TRBJ2-6; maybe TRBD1 (5 bases). Germline CDR1 is SNHLY and CDR2 is FYNNEI. Deletions cut 2 bases from V and 4 bases from J, with 12 bases between. CDR3 length: 16 amino acids. CDR3 DNA: TGTGCCAGCAGTGAAACTGGACAATCCGGGGCCAACGTCCTGACTTTC. Encoded protein: CASSETGQSGANVLTF.

The V call is TRBV7-2, the J call TRBJ2-7; weak D call: TRBD1 (6 bases). The CDR3 has 15 residues. Per the germline V gene, CDR1 is SGHTA and CDR2 is FQGNSA. Trimming pared 5 bases from V and 4 bases from J, leaving 18 bases between. The CDR3 is CASSQGHNSMYEQYF. Written as DNA, the CDR3 is TGTGCCAGCAGCCAGGGACATAACTCGATGTACGAGCAGTACTTC.

The chain is built from TRBV2 and TRBJ2-5; a weak D match, TRBD1 (5 bases). Trimming removed 4 bases from V and 1 base from J, with 13 bases in between. This CDR3 has 15 amino acids. Germline V gives CDR1 SNHLY, CDR2 FYNNEI. Here the CDR3 DNA reads TGTGCCAGCAGTGTGATCCAGGGCGGCCAAGAGACCCAGTACTTC. Translating it yields CASSVIQGGQETQYF.

The chain combines TRBV7-9 with TRBJ2-7, with D perhaps matching TRBD1 (5 bases). The CDR3 is made up of 13 amino acids. Germline CDR1 and CDR2: SEHNR and FQNEAQ (reference sequence). V dropped 1 base and J dropped 3 bases, with 7 bases sitting between them. CDR3 nucleotide sequence: TGTGCCAGCAGCTTAGTACAGGACTACGAGCAGTACTTC. Amino acids: CASSLVQDYEQYF.

The chain couples TRBV7-2 to TRBJ1-1; D may be TRBD1 (5 bases). This CDR3 comprises 14 residues. Germline loops: CDR1 SGHTA, CDR2 FQGNSA. Trimming removed 3 bases at V and 1 base at J, with 9 bases between. Here the CDR3 reads CASSFPGQNTEAFF. In DNA form, the CDR3 reads TGTGCCAGCAGCTTCCCAGGACAGAACACTGAAGCTTTCTTT. Filled out from reference TRBV7-2 and TRBJ1-1, the complete variable domain reads GAGVSQSPSNKVTEKGKDVELRCDPISGHTALYWYRQSLGQGLEFLIYFQGNSAPDKSGLPSDRFSAERTGGSVSTLTIQRTQQEDSAVYLCASSFPGQNTEAFFGQGTRLTVV.

The rearrangement links TRBV5-5 to TRBJ2-7, with TRBD2 matching over 7 bases. V lost 6 bases to trimming and J lost 3 bases; unmatched junction nucleotides: 18. The CDR3 extends over 17 amino acids. Germline CDR1 reads SGHKS; CDR2 reads YYEKEE (reference sequence). This chain's CDR3 is CASIPALGLAANYEQYF. Written as DNA, the CDR3 is TGTGCCAGCATCCCCGCTTTAGGGCTAGCGGCCAACTACGAGCAGTACTTC.

This clone was seen only a few times. The chain couples TRBV7-6 to TRBJ1-2; D is perhaps TRBD1 (6 bases). Per the germline V gene, CDR1 is SGHVS and CDR2 is FNYEAQ. The V gene lost 5 bases and the J gene lost 8 bases, with 33 bases spanning the gap. This CDR3 comprises 19 residues. The CDR3 spells CASSLYLWAGALVPRGYTF. As DNA, the CDR3 is TGTGCCAGCAGCCTCTACCTCTGGGCAGGGGCCCTCGTCCCCCGGGGCTACACCTTC.